Listed below are T cell receptor beta chains from one sample, sequenced in a study of PD-1 blockade in classical Hodgkin lymphoma. Profiling relied on immunoSEQ multiplex PCR, and the TCRdb table lists in-frame clones only, not all of them. The table lists approximately 25,000 clones, approximately 81% of them singletons, with about 20% in the top ten. This specimen was peripheral blood mononuclear cells (PBMCs), taken before the second cycle of nivolumab. All receptors derive from a human donor with classical Hodgkin lymphoma. Both conserved end residues are part of each CDR3. The D gene is left open where the match is weak. Clone sizes are given selectively: once, few, many, or a class where the clone is expanded.

CASSLSPLGTRSFF	TGTGCCAGCAGTTTAAGTCCCTTGGGGACCCGGTCGTTCTTC	NA	14	TRBV27	TRBJ2-1	NA
CASSLLQDHIGELFF	TGTGCCAGCAGCTTGCTCCAGGACCATATCGGGGAGCTGTTTTTT	NA	15	TRBV5-5	TRBJ2-2	NA
CASSQGSSGNTIYF	TGTGCCAGCAGTCAGGGGAGCTCTGGAAACACCATATATTTT	NA	14	TRBV28	TRBJ1-3	NA
CAWRGQGLTNYGYTF	TGTGCCTGGAGGGGACAGGGACTCACTAACTATGGCTACACCTTC	NA	15	TRBV30	TRBJ1-2	TRBD1
CASSLSQTDKAFF	TGTGCCAGCAGTTTATCGCAGACAGATAAAGCTTTCTTT	few	13	TRBV27	TRBJ1-1	NA
CASSQDLRGRYTEAFF	TGCGCCAGCAGCCAAGATCTGCGGGGTCGGTACACTGAAGCTTTCTTT	NA	16	TRBV4-1	TRBJ1-1	NA
CASTNRANQPQHF	TGTGCCAGTACGAACAGGGCAAATCAGCCCCAGCATTTT	NA	13	TRBV19	TRBJ1-5	NA
CASRIGFGQRGVNTEAFF	TGTGCCAGTAGGATAGGTTTCGGACAGAGAGGGGTGAACACTGAAGCTTTCTTT	NA	18	TRBV19	TRBJ1-1	NA
CASSNLPGTNQPQHF	TGTGCCAGTAGTAACCTCCCCGGCACCAATCAGCCCCAGCATTTT	medium-sized	15	TRBV19	TRBJ1-5	NA
CAWTMGISNTGELFF	TGTGCCTGGACAATGGGCATATCGAACACCGGGGAGCTGTTTTTT	NA	15	TRBV30	TRBJ2-2	NA
CASSDREVDEQYF	TGTGCCAGTAGCGACAGGGAGGTCGACGAGCAGTACTTC	NA	13	TRBV19	TRBJ2-7	NA
CASSLASPEAFF	TGTGCCAGCAGCTTAGCGAGCCCTGAAGCTTTCTTT	NA	12	TRBV11-3	TRBJ1-1	NA
CASSLQGASTDTQYF	TGTGCCAGCAGCCTCCAGGGGGCGAGCACAGATACGCAGTATTTT	NA	15	TRBV27	TRBJ2-3	TRBD1
CASSRQGVPYEQYF	TGTGCCAGCAGCAGACAGGGAGTCCCCTACGAGCAGTACTTC	NA	14	TRBV21-1	TRBJ2-7	NA
CASSLYLGQGSSGNTIYF	TGTGCCAGCAGCCTTTACCTTGGACAGGGGTCGTCTGGAAACACCATATATTTT	NA	18	TRBV28	TRBJ1-3	TRBD1
CASSAGVYGYTF	TGTGCCAGCAGCGCCGGGGTCTATGGCTACACCTTC	NA	12	TRBV9	TRBJ1-2	NA
CASSNLAGGYEQYF	TGTGCCAGCAGTAATTTAGCGGGAGGCTACGAGCAGTACTTC	NA	14	TRBV27	TRBJ2-7	TRBD2
CASSDWRLRNTIYF	TGTGCCAGCAGCGACTGGAGGCTGAGAAACACCATATATTTT	NA	14	TRBV5-5	TRBJ1-3	NA
CASRDRGNTDTQYF	TGTGCCAGCAGAGACAGGGGGAACACAGATACGCAGTATTTT	NA	14	TRBV6-6	TRBJ2-3	TRBD1
CAISESGLAANEQFF	TGTGCCATCAGTGAGTCGGGTCTAGCGGCGAATGAGCAGTTCTTC	few	15	TRBV10-3	TRBJ2-1	TRBD2
CASSIALAGRTGELFF	TGTGCCAGTAGTATAGCCCTAGCGGGTAGGACCGGGGAGCTGTTTTTT	NA	16	TRBV19	TRBJ2-2	TRBD2
CASYPGLAGKTNTGELFF	TGTGCCAGCTACCCAGGACTAGCGGGAAAAACGAACACCGGGGAGCTGTTTTTT	NA	18	TRBV27	TRBJ2-2	TRBD2
CASSRSRERGSTNEKLFF	TGTGCCAGCAGTCGCAGCAGAGAAAGGGGCAGTACTAATGAAAAACTGTTTTTT	NA	18	TRBV28	TRBJ1-4	NA